This is a list of T cell receptor beta chains from one sample in a study of T cell responses to AZD1222 COVID-19 vaccine. Produced via immunoSEQ multiplex PCR; TCRdb's table is partial and in-frame only. The data show 100,000 to 140,000 clones, with roughly 87% seen just once and 3.5% to 4.5% held by the top ten. Source: peripheral blood, taken on day 0 of AZD1222 vaccination. Receptors were obtained from an adult in good health. Each CDR3 is given with its conserved first and last residue. The D gene is left open where the match is weak. Part of the rows lack a size; the others show once, few, many or a class for expanded clones.

V gene,J gene,D gene,clone size,CDR3 DNA,CDR3 protein
TRBV7-9,TRBJ2-7,TRBD2,.,TGTGCCAGCAGCTACTCCGGGACTAGCGGGATCTCCTACGAGCAGTACTTC,CASSYSGTSGISYEQYF
TRBV5-1,TRBJ1-4,.,.,TGCGCCAGCAGCTTGTATTTGGGGGAGAGACTGTTTTTT,CASSLYLGERLFF
TRBV27,TRBJ1-1,TRBD1,.,TGTGCCAGCAGTACGTGGACAGGGGGCACTGAAGCTTTCTTT,CASSTWTGGTEAFF
TRBV4-1,TRBJ1-6,.,.,TGCGCCAGCAGAAGGGGAGAGATTGGTAATTCACCCCTCCACTTT,CASRRGEIGNSPLHF
TRBV16,TRBJ1-5,.,once,TGTGCCAGCAGCCAATCGGGGGTTAGCAATCAGCCCCAGCATTTT,CASSQSGVSNQPQHF
TRBV3-1/TRBV3-2,TRBJ2-2,TRBD1,.,TGTGCCAGCAGAGATCAGGGGGCCGGGGAGCTGTTTTTT,CASRDQGAGELFF
TRBV6-2/TRBV6-3,TRBJ1-1,.,.,TGTGCCAGCAGTTACGGGCTTCCCAAAGAAGCTTTCTTT,CASSYGLPKEAFF
TRBV7-3,TRBJ1-1,.,.,TGTGCCAGCAGCACGGGACACTCAAACACTGAAGCTTTCTTT,CASSTGHSNTEAFF
TRBV2,TRBJ1-1,.,.,TGTGCCAGCCCTTACTCTATGAACACTGAAGCTTTCTTT,CASPYSMNTEAFF
TRBV4-1,TRBJ1-4,.,.,TGCGCCAGCAGCTCAGGGGTAGGTGATGAAAAACTGTTTTTT,CASSSGVGDEKLFF
TRBV24-1,TRBJ2-3,.,once,TGTGCCACCAGTCTCAGGGAGACAGATACGCAGTATTTT,CATSLRETDTQYF
TRBV5-4,TRBJ1-2,.,.,TGTGCCAGCGGCTTATTTGACTATGGCTACACCTTC,CASGLFDYGYTF
TRBV6-1,TRBJ2-1,.,.,TGTGCCAGCAGTGAAGCGACAGCCTCCTACAATGAGCAGTTCTTC,CASSEATASYNEQFF
TRBV2,TRBJ1-3,.,once,TGTGCCAGCACAGCCCGCTCTGGAAACACCATATATTTT,CASTARSGNTIYF
TRBV6-2/TRBV6-3,TRBJ1-2,.,.,TGTGCCAGCAGCCACCCGACCGGCTACACCTTC,CASSHPTGYTF
TRBV6-2/TRBV6-3,TRBJ1-5,.,.,TGTGCCAGCAGTTATGGGGGGCCGGGCAATCAGCCCCAGCATTTT,CASSYGGPGNQPQHF
TRBV18,TRBJ1-6,TRBD1,.,TGTGCCAGCTCAATTGACAGGGTTAATTCACCCCTCCACTTT,CASSIDRVNSPLHF
TRBV27,TRBJ1-2,.,.,TGTGCCAGCAGCTCATCGGGTGGAACCTTGGTCTATGGCTACACCTTC,CASSSSGGTLVYGYTF
TRBV10-3,TRBJ2-3,.,.,TGTGCCATCAGTGTTAGGGTGCAGGGAAAGGACACAGATACGCAGTATTTT,CAISVRVQGKDTDTQYF